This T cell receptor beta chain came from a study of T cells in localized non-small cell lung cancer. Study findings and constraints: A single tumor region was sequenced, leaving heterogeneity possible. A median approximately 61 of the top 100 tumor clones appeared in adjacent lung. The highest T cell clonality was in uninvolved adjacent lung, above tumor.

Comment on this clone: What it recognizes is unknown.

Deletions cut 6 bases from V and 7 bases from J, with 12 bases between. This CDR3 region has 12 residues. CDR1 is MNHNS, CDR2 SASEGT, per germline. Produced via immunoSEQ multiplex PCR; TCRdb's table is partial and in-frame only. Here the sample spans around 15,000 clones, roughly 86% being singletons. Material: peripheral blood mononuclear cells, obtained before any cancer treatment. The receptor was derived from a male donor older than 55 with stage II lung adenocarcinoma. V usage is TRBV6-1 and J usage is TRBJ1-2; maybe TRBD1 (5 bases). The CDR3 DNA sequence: TGTGCCAGCAGCGGCGGGGGGACTGGCTACACCTTC. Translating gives CASSGGGTGYTF.